These 27 T cell receptor beta chains share one sample of origin, sequenced in a study of CD8 T cells in Susac syndrome. Reverse transcription of roughly 0.45 to 1 ug RNA was performed with random hexamers. TCRdb independently ran MiXCR on the immunoSEQ multiplex PCR reads; one entry per CDR3 protein. The sample has some 200,000 distinct CDR3 sequences; approximately 90% are singletons. Sequenced sample: CD8+ T cells from PBMCs. The receptors shown here come from a human donor with multiple sclerosis.

A single count supports this clonotype. The genes are TRBV7-8 and TRBJ2-3; D might be TRBD1 (5 bases). CDR1 SGHVS and CDR2 FQNEAQ come from the germline V gene. V was pared by 3 bases and J by 2 bases, with 12 bases between. CDR3 length: 15 residues. The CDR3 sequence is CASSLTVGTTDTQYF. CDR3 coding DNA: TGTGCCAGCAGCTTGACAGTGGGAACCACAGATACGCAGTATTTT. The whole variable domain, filled in from reference TRBV7-8 and TRBJ2-3, reads GAGVSQSPRYKVAKRGQDVALRCDPISGHVSLFWYQQALGQGPEFLTYFQNEAQLDKSGLPSDRFFAERPEGSVSTLKIQRTQQEDSAVYLCASSLTVGTTDTQYFGPGTRLTVL.

A single count supports this clonotype. The chain employs TRBV20-1 and TRBJ1-1; no reliable D call. The CDR3 sequence is 11 residues long. CDR1 and CDR2 from the germline V gene are DFQATT and SNEGSKA (reference sequence). The germline V and J ends were trimmed by 6 bases and 3 bases, with 8 bases remaining between them. CDR3 in DNA: TGCAGTGCCCCGCAGCACACTGAAGCTTTCTTT. Translated, it gives CSAPQHTEAFF.

The chain recombines TRBV13 with TRBJ2-3; 8 bases map to TRBD2. The CDR3 consists of 18 residues. Trimming removed 5 bases from V and 0 bases from J; junction bases left unmatched: 13. The germline V gene has CDR1 PRHDT and CDR2 FYEKMQ (reference sequence). The CDR3 spells CASSATPGLGTSTDTQYF. For the CDR3, the DNA is TGTGCCAGCAGCGCCACCCCGGGACTAGGAACTAGCACAGATACGCAGTATTTT. Based on the CDR3 plus reference TRBV13 and TRBJ2-3, the full variable domain is AAGVIQSPRHLIKEKRETATLKCYPIPRHDTVYWYQQGPGQDPQFLISFYEKMQSDKGSIPDRFSAQQFSDYHSELNMSSLELGDSALYFCASSATPGLGTSTDTQYFGPGTRLTVL.

This chain connects TRBV2 to TRBJ1-3, with D hard to call. Trimming left V 1 base short and J 1 base short, with 5 bases between. There are 14 residues in the CDR3. CDR1 is SNHLY, CDR2 FYNNEI, per germline. The CDR3 DNA sequence: TGTGCCAGCAGTGAAGAAGGGTCTGGAAACACCATATATTTT. Amino acids: CASSEEGSGNTIYF.

V is TRBV12-3 or TRBV12-4 and J is TRBJ2-3; TRBD1 is a possible D gene (5 bases). This CDR3 comprises 14 residues. Between the trimmed V and J ends, which lost 7 bases and 0 bases, there was a span of 11 bases. CDR3 in DNA: TGTGCCAGCATACAGGACGCTAGCACAGATACGCAGTATTTT. Protein sequence: CASIQDASTDTQYF.

The chain combines TRBV27 with TRBJ1-2; 10 bases agree with TRBD1. Germline V lookup: CDR1 MNHEY, CDR2 SMNVEV (reference sequence). Unmatched junction bases numbered 6, after V lost 5 bases and J lost 6 bases. The CDR3 covers 14 residues. For the CDR3, the DNA is TGTGCCAGCAGTCTCCTCGGGACAGGGGATGGCTACACCTTC. It encodes CASSLLGTGDGYTF.

The J gene is TRBJ1-2, the V gene TRBV30; the D gene is possibly TRBD1 (6 bases). The CDR3 totals 11 residues. V was clipped by 8 bases and J by 7 bases, with 14 bases between them. Germline CDR1 reads GTSNPN; CDR2 reads SVGIG (reference sequence). DNA for the CDR3: TGTGCCCATACAGGGACTTTTGGCTACACCTTC. Translating it yields CAHTGTFGYTF.

The chain is built from TRBV25-1 and TRBJ2-1; D uncertain. Germline-derived CDR1 and CDR2 are MGHDK and SYGVNS. CDR3 length: 12 amino acids. The V gene lost 4 bases and the J gene lost 10 bases, with 11 bases spanning the gap. CDR3 in DNA: TGTGCCAGCAGTGGGTGGGAAGGGGAGCAGTTCTTC. Translation gives CASSGWEGEQFF. Using reference TRBV25-1 and TRBJ2-1 for the parts outside the CDR3, the full variable domain is EADIYQTPRYLVIGTGKKITLECSQTMGHDKMYWYQQDPGMELHLIHYSYGVNSTEKGDLSSESTVSRIRTEHFPLTLESARPSHTSQYLCASSGWEGEQFFGPGTRLTVL.

The rearrangement joins TRBV7-9 to TRBJ2-7; 13 bases fit TRBD2. The V gene end was trimmed by 5 bases and the J gene end by 5 bases; junction bases not matched to a gene: 6. This CDR3 spans 15 amino acids. Germline loops: CDR1 SEHNR, CDR2 FQNEAQ (reference sequence). CDR3 bases: TGTGCCAGCAGCCGACTAGCGGGAGGCTTTGACGAGCAGTACTTC. It yields the protein CASSRLAGGFDEQYF.

The V gene is TRBV12-3 or TRBV12-4, the J gene TRBJ2-6, with D possibly being TRBD1 or TRBD2 (5 bases each). V was clipped by 5 bases and J by 2 bases, with 13 bases between them. The CDR3 extends over 16 amino acids. The CDR3 coding sequence is TGTGCCAGCAGTCTCCGGGGCCCGACTGGGGCCAACGTCCTGACTTTC. Residues: CASSLRGPTGANVLTF.

This clonotype showed up just once. V and J are TRBV12-3 or TRBV12-4 and TRBJ2-1; D is perhaps TRBD1 or TRBD2 (5 bases each). Deletions cut 5 bases from V and 6 bases from J, with 20 bases between. The CDR3 is 16 amino acids. The chain's CDR3 is CASSQPQWGPTNEQFF. The CDR3 region has the DNA TGTGCCAGCAGTCAGCCTCAGTGGGGACCGACCAATGAGCAGTTCTTC.

V and J are TRBV6-1 and TRBJ1-2; D perhaps matches TRBD1 (5 bases). Germline-derived CDR1 and CDR2 are MNHNS and SASEGT. Trimming left V 10 bases short and J 2 bases short, with 14 bases between. This CDR3 is 13 amino acids long. DNA for the CDR3: TGTGCCACCCCCTTACAGGACAACTATGGCTACACCTTC. Residues: CATPLQDNYGYTF.

CDR3 loop: CASSLGQTGELFF. In DNA, the CDR3 is TGTGCCAGCAGCTTAGGCCAAACCGGGGAGCTGTTTTTT. The V and J genes are TRBV7-9 and TRBJ2-2, with D unclear. Trimming took 1 base from V and 5 from J, leaving 5 bases between them. From germline, CDR1 is SEHNR and CDR2 FQNEAQ (reference sequence). The CDR3 is 13 amino acids.

This chain connects TRBV7-9 to TRBJ2-7; a possible D gene is TRBD2 (6 bases). Trimming removed 1 base at V and 0 bases at J, with 13 bases between. The CDR3 contains 16 residues. Germline V CDR1 and CDR2: SEHNR, FQNEAQ (reference sequence). CDR3 protein: CASSLGDWGVSYEQYF. Written as DNA, the CDR3 is TGTGCCAGCAGCTTAGGAGACTGGGGGGTCTCCTACGAGCAGTACTTC.

The table lists this clonotype with a count of one. This rearrangement joins TRBV6-6 to TRBJ1-1, with D possibly matching TRBD1 (6 bases). V gave up 2 bases and J gave up 3 bases, with 16 bases separating them. The length of the CDR3 is 16 residues. Germline V gene lookup returns CDR1 MNHNY and CDR2 SVGAGI (reference sequence). CDR3 region: CASSYTTGQVDTEAFF. CDR3 in DNA: TGTGCCAGCAGTTACACGACAGGTCAAGTGGACACTGAAGCTTTCTTT.

The J gene is TRBJ1-5, the V gene TRBV28; a weak D match, TRBD1 (5 bases). Germline V gene lookup returns CDR1 MDHEN and CDR2 SYDVKM. This CDR3 spans 15 amino acids. V shed 3 bases and J shed 6 bases, with 15 bases lying between them. The CDR3 here is CASSLGPFSSQPQHF. The CDR3 nucleotides are TGTGCCAGCAGTTTGGGGCCATTCTCCTCTCAGCCCCAGCATTTT.

V usage is TRBV14 and J usage is TRBJ2-1; 7 bases line up with TRBD2. V lost 1 base, J lost 7 bases, and 7 bases stayed unmatched. This CDR3 spans 15 amino acids. The germline CDR1 and CDR2 sequences are SGHDN and FVKESK. The CDR3 DNA reads TGTGCCAGCAGCCAAGCGGCTAGCGGCTGGAATGAGCAGTTCTTC. Protein sequence: CASSQAASGWNEQFF.

This rearrangement joins TRBV29-1 to TRBJ1-2; maybe TRBD1 (5 bases). V dropped 4 bases and J dropped 7 bases, with 19 bases sitting between them. The germline gives CDR1 SQVTM, CDR2 ANQGSEA. The CDR3 contains 14 residues. CDR3 sequence: CSVGTLGGSRGYTF. In DNA, the CDR3 is TGCAGCGTTGGGACCCTCGGGGGAAGTCGTGGCTACACCTTC.

The rearrangement uses TRBV2 and TRBJ1-2, with D unresolved. The V and J ends lost 10 bases and 7 bases respectively, with 10 bases between them. CDR3 length: 10 residues. CDR1 SNHLY and CDR2 FYNNEI come from the germline V gene. The CDR3 region is CATTRVGYTF. The CDR3 coding sequence is TGTGCCACCACGAGGGTTGGCTACACCTTC.

The chain carries TRBV18 and TRBJ2-5; 10 bases are shared with TRBD2. CDR3 length: 16 residues. Germline lookup yields CDR1 KGHSH and CDR2 LQKENI. Trimming cost V 2 bases and J 7 bases; bases outside gene matches: 10. CDR3 DNA: TGTGCCAGCTCACCAGACGGACTAGCGGTTATCAGGACCCAGTACTTC. Its translation is CASSPDGLAVIRTQYF.

The chain couples TRBV29-1 to TRBJ2-7; the D gene is possibly TRBD1 (8 bases). V was shortened by 5 bases and J by 5 bases, with 13 bases between the two germline ends. Germline V lookup: CDR1 SQVTM, CDR2 ANQGSEA. This CDR3 region has 12 residues. This CDR3 is CSVQQGGDEQYF. For the CDR3, the DNA is TGCAGCGTTCAACAGGGGGGGGACGAGCAGTACTTC.

The genes are TRBV24-1 and TRBJ2-1; a weak D match, TRBD2 (6 bases). Germline V lookup: CDR1 KGHDR, CDR2 SFDVKD. The V end lost 1 base, the J end lost 15 bases, and 12 bases lay between the germline ends. This CDR3 is 12 amino acids long. The CDR3 DNA reads as TGTGCCACCAGTGATTTCGGAGGGCGGCGGTTCTTC. It codes for CATSDFGGRRFF.

The V gene is TRBV11-3, the J gene TRBJ2-2, with 7 bases fitting TRBD1. V lost 5 bases to trimming and J lost 5 bases; unmatched junction nucleotides: 8. The germline CDR1 and CDR2 sequences are SGHNT and YENEEA. The CDR3 is made up of 15 amino acids. The CDR3 DNA reads TGTGCCAGCAGCCAATGGACAGGAACGACCGGGGAGCTGTTTTTT. Translated: CASSQWTGTTGELFF. Full variable domain (missing parts from reference TRBV11-3 and TRBJ2-2): EAGVVQSPRYKIIEKKQPVAFWCNPISGHNTLYWYLQNLGQGPELLIRYENEEAVDDSQLPKDRFSAERLKGVDSTLKIQPAELGDSAVYLCASSQWTGTTGELFFGEGSRLTVL.

The chain employs TRBV30 and TRBJ1-2; D unclear. The CDR3 length is 14 residues. CDR1 is GTSNPN and CDR2 is SVGIG in the germline V gene (reference sequence). Trimming pared 0 bases from V and 8 bases from J, leaving 16 bases between. The CDR3 DNA reads TGTGCCTGGAGTGTAAGTTGGGCCGCGGGCGGCTACACCTTC. Protein product: CAWSVSWAAGGYTF. Complete variable domain (other parts from reference TRBV30 and TRBJ1-2): SQTIHQWPATLVQPVGSPLSLECTVEGTSNPNLYWYRQAAGRGLQLLFYSVGIGQISSEVPQNLSASRPQDRQFILSSKKLLLSDSGFYLCAWSVSWAAGGYTFGSGTRLTVV.

The CDR3 DNA is TGCGCCAGCAGCCAAGACCCCGCGGGGATAGGGCACGAGCAGTACTTC. Translated, it gives CASSQDPAGIGHEQYF. V gene TRBV4-3 combines with J gene TRBJ2-7, with D perhaps matching TRBD2 (6 bases). The CDR3 length is 16 residues. CDR1 is LGHNA, CDR2 YSLEER, per germline. Trimming cost V 0 bases and J 5 bases, with 17 bases left between them.

The chain carries TRBV2 and TRBJ1-2, with 9 nucleotides matching TRBD1. Germline V CDR1 and CDR2: SNHLY, FYNNEI. The V gene end was trimmed by 6 bases and the J gene end by 0 bases; junction bases not matched to a gene: 5. CDR3 size: 15 residues. Written as DNA, the CDR3 is TGTGCCAGCAGACCGGGACAGGGAGCTAACTATGGCTACACCTTC. As protein: CASRPGQGANYGYTF. The full variable domain, completed using reference TRBV2 and TRBJ1-2, is EPEVTQTPSHQVTQMGQEVILRCVPISNHLYFYWYRQILGQKVEFLVSFYNNEISEKSEIFDDQFSVERPDGSNFTLKIRSTKLEDSAMYFCASRPGQGANYGYTFGSGTRLTVV.

The gene calls are TRBV13 and TRBJ2-5; 8 nucleotides align to TRBD2. V gave up 0 bases and J gave up 5 bases; unmatched junction bases: 8. CDR1 PRHDT and CDR2 FYEKMQ come from the germline V gene (reference sequence). The CDR3 runs 16 residues. The CDR3 loop is CASSLGDGGAGETQYF. CDR3 sequence (DNA): TGTGCCAGCAGCTTAGGGGACGGGGGGGCCGGGGAGACCCAGTACTTC.